These 20 T cell receptor beta chains originate from one sample sequenced in a study of blood T cell repertoires in COVID-19. Assay used: immunoSEQ multiplex PCR; TCRdb lists only in-frame clones, some missing. The data hold 450,000 to 500,000 clones, with about nine tenths observed a single time. The sample taken for sequencing was PBMCs or T cells enriched from blood (not recorded which). The receptor set was obtained from a woman aged 60 to 75 who had recovered from COVID-19.

The gene calls are TRBV5-1 and TRBJ1-2; 7 bases are shared with TRBD1. The V segment lost 7 bases and the J segment 2 bases; nucleotides outside the gene matches: 5. The CDR3 is 13 amino acids. The V gene's germline CDR1 is SGHRS and CDR2 YFSETQ. CDR3 in DNA: TGCGCCAGCGGCGACAGGGACAACTATGGCTACACCTTC. Translation: CASGDRDNYGYTF.

This clone was seen a handful of times. The chain has TRBV6-5 and TRBJ2-7; no clear D gene. CDR1 MNHEY and CDR2 SVGAGI come from the germline V gene. The germline V and J ends were trimmed by 7 bases and 2 bases, with 12 bases remaining between them. The length of the CDR3 is 13 residues. CDR3 DNA sequence: TGTGCCAGCACGCCGACATTCCCCTACGAGCAGTACTTC. Translating it yields CASTPTFPYEQYF.

V and J are TRBV19 and TRBJ2-2, with 9 bases lining up with TRBD1. CDR3 length equals 18 residues. Looked up from germline, CDR1 is LNHDA and CDR2 is SQIVND (reference sequence). The trim removed 5 bases at V and 0 bases at J, leaving 10 bases unmatched. Here the CDR3 DNA reads TGTGCCAGTAGTCTCGGTGGACAGGGGTTCGCGAACACCGGGGAGCTGTTTTTT. It codes for CASSLGGQGFANTGELFF.

This chain joins TRBV5-1 and TRBJ2-5; D is possibly TRBD1 (5 bases). The CDR3 totals 14 residues. The V gene lost 0 bases and the J gene lost 0 bases, with 6 bases spanning the gap. Germline-derived CDR1 and CDR2 are SGHRS and YFSETQ. The CDR3 bases are TGCGCCAGCAGCTTGGCAGGGAACCAAGAGACCCAGTACTTC. It translates to CASSLAGNQETQYF.

This rearrangement joins TRBV3-1 (or the pseudogene TRBV3-2) to TRBJ1-1, with a weak D call TRBD1 (5 bases). Germline CDR1 is LGHDT and CDR2 is YNNKEL (reference sequence). The V end was cut by 4 bases, the J end by 2 bases, with 8 bases between. The CDR3 length is 13 residues. CDR3 region: CASSPDSNTEAFF. The CDR3 DNA follows: TGTGCCAGCAGCCCCGACAGTAACACTGAAGCTTTCTTT.

This chain joins TRBV2 and TRBJ1-5, with 9 bases aligning to TRBD1. Looked up from germline, CDR1 is SNHLY and CDR2 is FYNNEI. J gave up 9 bases and V 8 bases, and 5 bases lay outside the gene matches. The CDR3 loop spans 12 amino acids. The CDR3 DNA is TGTGCCAGCCGGGACAGGGTCGGGCCCCAGCATTTT. This gives the protein CASRDRVGPQHF. Supplemented by reference TRBV2 and TRBJ1-5, the full variable domain reads EPEVTQTPSHQVTQMGQEVILRCVPISNHLYFYWYRQILGQKVEFLVSFYNNEISEKSEIFDDQFSVERPDGSNFTLKIRSTKLEDSAMYFCASRDRVGPQHFGDGTRLSIL.

The genes are TRBV7-8 and TRBJ1-5; perhaps TRBD1 as D (5 bases). CDR1 SGHVS and CDR2 FQNEAQ come from the germline V gene. V dropped 2 bases and J dropped 5 bases, with 7 bases sitting between them. CDR3 length: 13 amino acids. The CDR3 nucleotides read TGTGCCAGCAGCTTAAAGGGGTATCAGCCCCAGCATTTT. Protein sequence: CASSLKGYQPQHF.

The chain couples TRBV19 to TRBJ1-1; 8 positions match TRBD1. The CDR3 is 15 amino acids. After removal of 3 bases from V and 10 bases from J, the junction contained 13 bases not matched to a gene. Germline V CDR1 and CDR2: LNHDA, SQIVND (reference sequence). The CDR3 loop reads CASSIDFRRGLGAFF. The CDR3 coding sequence is TGTGCCAGTAGTATTGATTTCCGCAGGGGGCTTGGAGCTTTCTTT.

This chain connects TRBV5-1 to TRBJ1-3; the match to TRBD1 covers 7 bases. The germline V gene encodes CDR1 SGHRS and CDR2 YFSETQ. Germline trimming cut 7 bases from V and 4 bases from J; bases unmatched to any gene: 8. The CDR3 contains 14 residues. CDR3 sequence: CASGPGGAGNTIYF. The CDR3 DNA is TGCGCCAGCGGTCCAGGGGGAGCCGGAAACACCATATATTTT.

The rearrangement uses TRBV30 and TRBJ2-2; 7 nucleotides line up with TRBD2. CDR1 and CDR2 (germline): GTSNPN, SVGIG (reference sequence). The CDR3 is 15 residues long. V lost 2 bases, J lost 1 base, and 4 bases stayed unmatched. CDR3 sequence reads: CAWSRGDLNTGELFF. The CDR3 nucleotides are TGTGCCTGGAGTCGGGGGGACCTGAACACCGGGGAGCTGTTTTTT.

Only a few counts were recorded for this clone. This sequence joins TRBV19 and TRBJ1-5; D gene unclear. The germline CDR1 and CDR2 sequences are LNHDA and SQIVND (reference sequence). CDR3 length equals 13 residues. Trimming pared 3 bases from V and 5 bases from J, leaving 8 bases between. CDR3 DNA sequence: TGTGCCAGTAGTATCGGAGGGTATCAGCCCCAGCATTTT. Translated, it gives CASSIGGYQPQHF.

The V and J genes are TRBV19 and TRBJ2-5; 14 positions agree with TRBD2. Germline CDR1 is LNHDA and CDR2 is SQIVND (reference sequence). The CDR3 loop spans 17 amino acids. J was trimmed by 5 bases and V by 3 bases; bases with no gene match: 8. CDR3 DNA: TGTGCCAGTAGTATCGGGTGGGGGACTAGCGGGGGCGAGACCCAGTACTTC. Translating it yields CASSIGWGTSGGETQYF.

This chain connects TRBV30 to TRBJ1-2; 7 bases fit TRBD1. From germline, CDR1 is GTSNPN and CDR2 SVGIG (reference sequence). V dropped 5 bases and J dropped 1; count of bases not matched to a gene: 7. The CDR3 totals 14 residues. The CDR3, as DNA: TGTGCCTGGTGGGACAGCTCCCTTAACTATGGCTACACCTTC. This gives the protein CAWWDSSLNYGYTF.

The genes are TRBV10-2 and TRBJ1-2; the D gene is possibly TRBD1 (6 bases). The V end lost 1 base, the J end lost 7 bases, and 13 bases lay between the germline ends. The germline CDR1 and CDR2 sequences are WSHSY and SAAADI. The CDR3 loop spans 14 amino acids. The CDR3 coding sequence is TGCGCCAGCAGTGAGTTTTCTGGGGGCGGTGGCTACACCTTC. Its protein product is CASSEFSGGGGYTF.

This chain joins TRBV5-1 and TRBJ2-1, with TRBD2 matching over 9 bases. Germline lookup yields CDR1 SGHRS and CDR2 YFSETQ. This CDR3 is 21 amino acids long. Trimming removed 1 base from V and 4 bases from J; junction bases left unmatched: 21. CDR3 nucleotides: TGCGCCAGCAGCTTGTGGAGGGAGACCAGCGGGGGGCCCACCCCTTACAATGAGCAGTTCTTC. As protein: CASSLWRETSGGPTPYNEQFF.

V and J are TRBV27 and TRBJ2-3; D perhaps matches TRBD2 (6 bases). In germline, CDR1 is MNHEY, CDR2 SMNVEV (reference sequence). Trimming shortened V by 5 bases and J by 2 bases, and 11 bases separated the two germline ends. The CDR3 has 14 amino acids. CDR3 nucleotide sequence: TGTGCCAGCAGTCCGGGGAGGTTCACAGATACGCAGTATTTT. Protein: CASSPGRFTDTQYF.

The chain uses TRBV27 and TRBJ1-4, with D possibly TRBD1 on 6 matching bases. This CDR3 has 15 amino acids. CDR1 MNHEY and CDR2 SMNVEV come from the germline V gene (reference sequence). Trimming took off 5 bases at V and 4 bases at J, with 14 bases between the two ends. The chain's CDR3 is CASSRVRGNNEKLFF. In DNA, the CDR3 is TGTGCCAGCAGTAGGGTCAGGGGTAATAATGAAAAACTGTTTTTT.

The J gene is TRBJ2-4, the V gene TRBV29-1, with TRBD2 as a possible D gene (6 bases). Looked up from germline, CDR1 is SQVTM and CDR2 is ANQGSEA. Trimming cost V 3 bases and J 2 bases, with 14 bases left between them. The CDR3 sequence is 15 residues long. The CDR3 reads CSVEGGVGTKNIQYF. In nucleotides, the CDR3 is TGCAGCGTTGAGGGCGGGGTAGGAACCAAAAACATTCAGTACTTC.

This sequence joins TRBV5-1 and TRBJ2-7, with TRBD1 identical over 7 bases. The ends lost 1 base at V and 4 bases at J; junction bases unmatched: 2. There are 13 residues in the CDR3. The germline CDR1 and CDR2 sequences are SGHRS and YFSETQ. CDR3 loop: CASSLTGAYEQYV. CDR3 DNA: TGCGCCAGCAGCTTGACAGGGGCGTACGAGCAGTACGTC.

V is TRBV3-1 (or the pseudogene TRBV3-2) and J is TRBJ1-2; D may be TRBD1 (6 bases). The CDR3 has 12 amino acids. In germline, CDR1 is LGHDT, CDR2 YNNKEL (reference sequence). V was shortened by 1 base and J by 10 bases, with 10 bases between the two germline ends. This chain's CDR3 is CASSQVGANYTF. In DNA form, the CDR3 reads TGTGCCAGCAGCCAAGTGGGGGCGAACTACACCTTC.